Following are 20 T cell receptor beta chains from one sample sequenced in a study of blood T cell repertoires in COVID-19. Some clones are missing from TCRdb's copy, which holds only in-frame ones; the method was immunoSEQ multiplex PCR. The repertoire has under 300,000 clones, over 70% of them found once; the top ten carry roughly 3%. Sequenced input: PBMCs or T cells enriched from blood (not recorded which). The receptor set was obtained from a woman in her thirties or forties who had been exposed to COVID-19.

The chain combines TRBV10-3 with TRBJ1-4, with D possibly being TRBD1 (5 bases). This CDR3 spans 12 amino acids. Germline CDR1 reads ENHRY; CDR2 reads SYGVKD. Deletions cut 10 bases from V and 8 bases from J, with 14 bases between. CDR3 sequence reads: CATRVNEEKLFF. In DNA form, the CDR3 reads TGTGCCACCAGGGTTAATGAGGAAAAACTGTTTTTT.

This clone was detected many times. V usage is TRBV28 and J usage is TRBJ2-7; no clear D. CDR3 length equals 11 residues. The V gene's germline CDR1 is MDHEN and CDR2 SYDVKM. The CDR3 DNA reads TGTGCCAGCACCACTAAGTGGTCAGCCGACGTC. Its protein is CASTTKWSADV.

The chain carries TRBV6-2 or TRBV6-3 and TRBJ2-1; 16 bases fit TRBD2. V trimming: 6 bases; J trimming: 14 bases; junction bases outside the gene matches: 4. Per the germline V gene, CDR1 is MNHEY and CDR2 is SVGEGT. This CDR3 comprises 13 residues. CDR3 DNA: TGTGCCAGCAGCCCGGGACTAGCGGGAGGGAAGTTCTTC. Protein: CASSPGLAGGKFF.

The V and J genes are TRBV11-2 and TRBJ1-1; D not certain. The V gene's germline CDR1 is SGHAT and CDR2 FQNNGV. V was trimmed by 1 base and J by 1 base, leaving 7 bases between them. The CDR3 covers 14 residues. The CDR3 nucleotides read TGTGCCAGCAGCTTAGTTTCCTGGAACACTGAAGCTTTCTTT. It translates to CASSLVSWNTEAFF.

This chain uses TRBV6-4 with TRBJ1-1; the match to TRBD1 covers 7 bases. Germline CDR1 and CDR2: MRHNA and SNTAGT. V lost 3 bases and J lost 4; bases outside the gene matches: 8. This CDR3 contains 15 residues. Here the CDR3 DNA reads TGTGCCAGCAGTGAAAGGGGGCAGGGGTTCACTGAAGCTTTCTTT. As protein: CASSERGQGFTEAFF.

This chain connects TRBV4-1 to TRBJ2-3; tentatively, D is TRBD2 (6 bases). The germline V gene has CDR1 MGHRA and CDR2 YSYEKL. The CDR3 spans 17 residues. V was trimmed by 0 bases and J by 2 bases, leaving 15 bases between them. CDR3 DNA sequence: TGCGCCAGCAGCCAAGATCCCCCTAGCGAATTCACAGATACGCAGTATTTT. Translating it yields CASSQDPPSEFTDTQYF.

This chain uses TRBV19 with TRBJ1-3; D may be TRBD1 (6 bases). The CDR3 covers 16 residues. Per the germline V gene, CDR1 is LNHDA and CDR2 is SQIVND (reference sequence). V was cut by 3 bases and J by 1 base, with 13 bases left in between. The CDR3 bases are TGTGCCAGTAGTATTGGGGGGGCGTCGTCTGGAAACACCATATATTTT. Translating it yields CASSIGGASSGNTIYF.

The DNA for the CDR3 is TGTGCCAGCAGTTTCCTATATCAGACAGGAAACTATGGCTACACCTTC. This gives the protein CASSFLYQTGNYGYTF. The chain couples TRBV27 to TRBJ1-2, with D perhaps matching TRBD1 (6 bases). The CDR3 totals 16 residues. Germline assignment: CDR1 MNHEY and CDR2 SMNVEV (reference sequence). Between the trimmed V and J ends, which lost 3 bases and 2 bases, there was a span of 16 bases.

The genes are TRBV30 and TRBJ1-2; tentative D call: TRBD1 (6 bases). Germline V gives CDR1 GTSNPN, CDR2 SVGIG (reference sequence). The CDR3 has 16 amino acids. The V gene lost 2 bases and the J gene lost 4 bases, with 20 bases spanning the gap. CDR3 region: CAWSYNRGNRGYGYTF. In nucleotides, the CDR3 is TGTGCCTGGAGTTACAATAGGGGGAATCGAGGCTATGGCTACACCTTC.

This rearrangement joins TRBV27 to TRBJ1-5, with D unresolved. There are 15 residues in the CDR3. Germline V gives CDR1 MNHEY, CDR2 SMNVEV (reference sequence). The V and J ends lost 4 bases and 0 bases respectively, with 10 bases between them. The CDR3 DNA follows: TGTGCCAGCAGTTCGGGGAAGACTAGCAATCAGCCCCAGCATTTT. Its protein product is CASSSGKTSNQPQHF.

This rearrangement joins TRBV2 to TRBJ2-3; 8 bases align to TRBD1. Looked up from germline, CDR1 is SNHLY and CDR2 is FYNNEI. The V gene end was trimmed by 6 bases and the J gene end by 9 bases; junction bases not matched to a gene: 14. The length of the CDR3 is 15 residues. The CDR3 sequence: CASSRQGRVSGTQYF. The CDR3 DNA is TGTGCCAGCAGCAGACAGGGGCGGGTGTCCGGGACGCAGTATTTT. Together with reference TRBV2 and TRBJ2-3, the CDR3 gives the full variable domain: EPEVTQTPSHQVTQMGQEVILRCVPISNHLYFYWYRQILGQKVEFLVSFYNNEISEKSEIFDDQFSVERPDGSNFTLKIRSTKLEDSAMYFCASSRQGRVSGTQYFGPGTRLTVL.

The chain uses TRBV6-2 or TRBV6-3 and TRBJ2-7; perhaps TRBD2 as D (6 bases). There are 15 residues in the CDR3. Germline CDR1 is MNHEY and CDR2 is SVGEGT. V shed 1 base and J shed 2 bases, with 12 bases lying between them. Here the CDR3 DNA reads TGTGCCAGCAGTTACTTGCCCAGCGGGCCCTACGAGCAGTACGTC. Protein product: CASSYLPSGPYEQYV.

The chain recombines TRBV24-1 with TRBJ2-1; TRBD2 aligns across 10 bases. Germline loops: CDR1 KGHDR, CDR2 SFDVKD. The CDR3 is made up of 15 amino acids. The ends lost 4 bases at V and 6 bases at J; junction bases unmatched: 5. Here the CDR3 DNA reads TGTGCCACCAGTGACCAAGCGGGGGGGCTCAATGAGCAGTTCTTC. Amino acid sequence: CATSDQAGGLNEQFF.

This sequence joins TRBV3-1 (or the pseudogene TRBV3-2) and TRBJ2-7; possible D gene TRBD1, 5 bases. This CDR3 region has 14 residues. Germline V CDR1 and CDR2: LGHDT, YNNKEL (reference sequence). With 6 bases removed from V and 2 bases from J, the gap between germline ends came to 14 bases. CDR3 in amino acids: CASSQTVDTYEQYF. The CDR3 DNA reads as TGTGCCAGCAGTCAGACAGTAGATACCTACGAGCAGTACTTC.

The V gene is TRBV4-2, the J gene TRBJ1-4, with D tentatively TRBD1 (6 bases). Per the germline V gene, CDR1 is LGHNA and CDR2 is YNFKEQ. The germline V and J ends were trimmed by 2 bases and 5 bases, with 15 bases remaining between them. The CDR3 loop spans 16 amino acids. The CDR3 region has the DNA TGTGCCAGCAGCCAAACCGGGACGGGGGGCAATGAAAAACTGTTTTTT. Protein product: CASSQTGTGGNEKLFF.

The chain has TRBV7-8 and TRBJ2-1, with TRBD2 matching over 12 bases. The germline CDR1 and CDR2 sequences are SGHVS and FQNEAQ. There are 20 residues in the CDR3. V lost 1 base, J lost 7 bases, and 17 bases stayed unmatched. The CDR3 spells CASSLVRFLAGGPGSNEQFF. The CDR3 coding sequence is TGTGCCAGCAGCTTAGTTCGATTTCTAGCGGGGGGGCCCGGTAGTAATGAGCAGTTCTTC.

V gene TRBV6-5 combines with J gene TRBJ2-7, with TRBD2 identical over 15 bases. After removal of 6 bases from V and 2 bases from J, the junction contained 2 bases not matched to a gene. CDR1 is MNHEY and CDR2 is SVGAGI in the germline V gene. The CDR3 spans 15 residues. This chain's CDR3 is CASRGTSGGTYEQYF. DNA of the CDR3: TGTGCCAGCAGGGGGACTAGCGGGGGGACCTACGAGCAGTACTTC.

This rearrangement joins TRBV3-1 (or the pseudogene TRBV3-2) to TRBJ1-1; D uncertain. Germline loops: CDR1 LGHDT, CDR2 YNNKEL (reference sequence). The CDR3 runs to 14 residues. V was clipped by 4 bases and J by 1 base, with 10 bases between them. The CDR3 loop reads CASSLSTGNTEAFF. The DNA of the CDR3 is TGTGCCAGCAGCCTGAGTACGGGGAACACTGAAGCTTTCTTT.

The chain recombines TRBV3-1 (or the pseudogene TRBV3-2) with TRBJ1-1, with a possible D match to TRBD1 (6 bases). Per germline, CDR1 LGHDT and CDR2 YNNKEL (reference sequence). The CDR3 loop spans 15 amino acids. The germline V and J ends were trimmed by 1 base and 5 bases, with 14 bases remaining between them. The CDR3 DNA reads as TGTGCCAGCAGCCAAGTGGACGGGGGGGCTACTGAAGCTTTCTTT. This encodes CASSQVDGGATEAFF.

The V gene is TRBV30, the J gene TRBJ2-7, with 7 bases identical to TRBD2. The J segment lost 6 bases and the V segment lost 0 bases, leaving 5 bases of the junction unmatched. Germline loops: CDR1 GTSNPN, CDR2 SVGIG (reference sequence). This CDR3 region has 13 residues. The CDR3 is CAWSVQSGTEQYV. CDR3 coding DNA: TGTGCCTGGAGTGTACAGAGCGGGACCGAGCAGTACGTC.